These T cell receptor beta chains were read from a single sample in a study of blood T cell repertoires in COVID-19. Generated by immunoSEQ multiplex PCR, the TCRdb table keeps only in-frame clones and is missing some. This table has about 130,000 clones, about 89% appearing once. Sequencing input: peripheral blood. The receptors derive from a woman in her seventies with COVID-19, enrolled during active disease. Both conserved end residues are part of each CDR3. D genes are given only for firm matches. Size tells how often a clone was seen (once, few, many) or the class of an expanded clone, and some rows leave it out.

v_call	clone_size	d_call	j_call	cdr3_aa
TRBV28	.	TRBD1	TRBJ1-1	CASRRQGLHFEAFF
TRBV5-1	.	.	TRBJ2-3	CATKGNGVDTQYF
TRBV12-3/TRBV12-4	.	.	TRBJ1-5	CASSFTNQPQHF
TRBV29-1	.	TRBD1	TRBJ1-6	CSVGGDSNNSPLHF
TRBV18	.	TRBD1	TRBJ2-7	CASSPRISGQGAREQYF
TRBV28	.	.	TRBJ2-2	CASLYLGGGELFF
TRBV19	.	.	TRBJ1-1	CASRPLGVNTEAFF
TRBV11-2	few	.	TRBJ2-5	CASSFSARRETQYF
TRBV4-1	.	.	TRBJ1-1	CASSQERPVNTEAFF
TRBV6-2/TRBV6-3	.	.	TRBJ1-6	CASSYLGVGPGYSPLHF
TRBV3-1/TRBV3-2	.	TRBD2	TRBJ2-3	CASSLASGKLDTQYF
TRBV5-1	.	TRBD1	TRBJ1-6	CASSLGPPGTGQNSPLHF
TRBV18	.	TRBD1	TRBJ2-7	CASSPGTGISYEQYF
TRBV7-3	.	TRBD1	TRBJ1-6	CASSPTGNSPLHF
TRBV9	.	TRBD2	TRBJ2-3	CASSVEMTGTSGDTQYF
TRBV19	.	.	TRBJ1-1	CASSPRQPGQAFF
TRBV27	.	.	TRBJ2-1	CASSLDSVWNEQFF
TRBV10-3	.	.	TRBJ2-7	CAISEQGPTYEQYF
TRBV6-2/TRBV6-3	.	.	TRBJ2-1	CASSYTSGGVIYNEQFF
TRBV28	.	TRBD1	TRBJ2-7	CASKRTGSYEQYF
TRBV2	.	.	TRBJ2-7	CASSITRFVYEQYF
TRBV7-2	.	.	TRBJ1-2	CASSSPRQANYGYTF
TRBV28	.	.	TRBJ1-5	CASSLDYSNQPQHF
TRBV6-5	.	TRBD1	TRBJ2-7	CASSYAGTDEQYF
TRBV30	.	.	TRBJ1-1	CAWARGRNTEAFF
TRBV24-1	.	TRBD1	TRBJ2-1	CATSDWGTGDNEQFF
TRBV30	.	.	TRBJ2-3	CAWSPVFSRTDTQYF
TRBV30	.	.	TRBJ1-4	CAWSSRGMTTNEKLFF
TRBV11-2	few	TRBD2	TRBJ2-1	CASSFGGATYNEQFF
TRBV25-1	.	TRBD2	TRBJ2-1	CASSPGGTYNEQFF
TRBV11-3	few	TRBD1	TRBJ1-4	CASRRDRGLMGNEKLFF
TRBV5-1	.	.	TRBJ2-1	CASSLGQKLYNEQFF
TRBV6-6	.	TRBD2	TRBJ2-3	CASSPSGEASDTQYF
TRBV5-6	once	TRBD1	TRBJ1-5	CASSFGQVFQPQHF
TRBV3-1/TRBV3-2	.	.	TRBJ1-3	CASGLQSSGNTIYF
TRBV28	.	.	TRBJ1-3	CASRPQGYAGNTIYF
TRBV6-5	.	.	TRBJ2-7	CASSYRDKGYEQYF
TRBV5-4	.	.	TRBJ1-4	CASSFSTNEKLFF
TRBV12-3/TRBV12-4	.	.	TRBJ2-7	CASRPYGLYEQYF